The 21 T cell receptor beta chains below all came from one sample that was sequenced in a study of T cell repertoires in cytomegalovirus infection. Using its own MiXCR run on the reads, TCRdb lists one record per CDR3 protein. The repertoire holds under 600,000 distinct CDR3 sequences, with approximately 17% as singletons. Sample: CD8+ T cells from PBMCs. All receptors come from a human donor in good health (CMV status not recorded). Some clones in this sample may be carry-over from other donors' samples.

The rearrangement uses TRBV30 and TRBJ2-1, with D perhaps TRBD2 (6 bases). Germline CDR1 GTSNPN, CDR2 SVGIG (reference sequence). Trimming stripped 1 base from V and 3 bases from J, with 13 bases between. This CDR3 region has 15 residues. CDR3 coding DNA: TGTGCCTGGAGTGAGGGACTTACCCTCTACAATGAGCAGTTCTTC. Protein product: CAWSEGLTLYNEQFF.

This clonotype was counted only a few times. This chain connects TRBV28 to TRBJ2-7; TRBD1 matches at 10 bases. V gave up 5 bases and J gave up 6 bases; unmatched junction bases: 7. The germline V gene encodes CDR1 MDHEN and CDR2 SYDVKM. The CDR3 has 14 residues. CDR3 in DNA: TGTGCCAGCAGTCCCCGGACAGGGGGGACCGAGCAGTACTTC. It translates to CASSPRTGGTEQYF.

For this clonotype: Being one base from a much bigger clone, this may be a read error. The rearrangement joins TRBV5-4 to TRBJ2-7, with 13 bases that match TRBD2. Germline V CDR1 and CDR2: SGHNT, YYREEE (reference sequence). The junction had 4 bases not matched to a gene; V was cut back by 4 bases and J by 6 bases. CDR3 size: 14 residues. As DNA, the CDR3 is TGTGCCAGCAGCCGCGGACTAGCGGGAGCCGAGCAGTACTTC. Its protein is CASSRGLAGAEQYF.

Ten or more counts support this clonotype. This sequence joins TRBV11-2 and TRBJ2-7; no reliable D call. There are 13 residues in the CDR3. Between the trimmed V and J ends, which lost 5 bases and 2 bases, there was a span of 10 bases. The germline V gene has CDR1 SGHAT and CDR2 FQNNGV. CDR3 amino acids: CASSTGRPYEQYF. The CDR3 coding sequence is TGTGCCAGCAGCACCGGACGGCCCTACGAGCAGTACTTC.

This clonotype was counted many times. As DNA, the CDR3 is TGTGCCAGCAGCTTATTCCGGGAATCCTACAATGAGCAGTTCTTC. This sequence encodes CASSLFRESYNEQFF. The rearrangement joins TRBV7-2 to TRBJ2-1; weak D call: TRBD2 (5 bases). CDR3 size: 15 residues. The germline gives CDR1 SGHTA, CDR2 FQGNSA. V was clipped by 2 bases and J by 1 base, with 9 bases between them. Using reference TRBV7-2 and TRBJ2-1 for the parts outside the CDR3, the full variable domain is GAGVSQSPSNKVTEKGKDVELRCDPISGHTALYWYRQSLGQGLEFLIYFQGNSAPDKSGLPSDRFSAERTGGSVSTLTIQRTQQEDSAVYLCASSLFRESYNEQFFGPGTRLTVL.

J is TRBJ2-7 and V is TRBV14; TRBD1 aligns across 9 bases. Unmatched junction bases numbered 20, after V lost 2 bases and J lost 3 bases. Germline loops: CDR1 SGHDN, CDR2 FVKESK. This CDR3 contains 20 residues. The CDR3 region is CASSQFNVGQGSPANYEQYF. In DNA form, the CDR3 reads TGTGCCAGCAGCCAATTTAATGTGGGACAGGGTAGTCCGGCTAACTACGAGCAGTACTTC.

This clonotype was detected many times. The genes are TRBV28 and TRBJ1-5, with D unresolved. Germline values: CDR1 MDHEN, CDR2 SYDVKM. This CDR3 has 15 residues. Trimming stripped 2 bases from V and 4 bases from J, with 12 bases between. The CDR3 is CASSLDGGKNQPQHF. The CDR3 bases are TGTGCCAGCAGTTTAGACGGCGGAAAAAATCAGCCCCAGCATTTT. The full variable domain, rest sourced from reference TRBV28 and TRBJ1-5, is DVKVTQSSRYLVKRTGEKVFLECVQDMDHENMFWYRQDPGLGLRLIYFSYDVKMKEKGDIPEGYSVSREKKERFSLILESASTNQTSMYLCASSLDGGKNQPQHFGDGTRLSIL.

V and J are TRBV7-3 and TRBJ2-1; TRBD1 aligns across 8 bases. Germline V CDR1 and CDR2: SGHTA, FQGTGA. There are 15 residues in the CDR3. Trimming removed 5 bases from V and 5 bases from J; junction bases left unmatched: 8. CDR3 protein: CASSVRTGQNNEQFF. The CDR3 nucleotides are TGTGCCAGCAGCGTCAGGACAGGGCAAAACAATGAGCAGTTCTTC.

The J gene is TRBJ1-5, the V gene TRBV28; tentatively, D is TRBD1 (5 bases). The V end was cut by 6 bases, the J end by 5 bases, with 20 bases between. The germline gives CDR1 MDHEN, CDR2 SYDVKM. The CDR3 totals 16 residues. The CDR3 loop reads CASSQRRQSGDQPQHF. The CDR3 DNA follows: TGTGCCAGCAGCCAAAGGAGACAGTCTGGAGATCAGCCCCAGCATTTT.

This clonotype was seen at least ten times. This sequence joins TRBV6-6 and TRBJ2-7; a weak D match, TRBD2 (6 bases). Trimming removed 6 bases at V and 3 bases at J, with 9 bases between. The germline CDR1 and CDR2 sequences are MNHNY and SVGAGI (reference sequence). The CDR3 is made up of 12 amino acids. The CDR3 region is CASRRGYYEQYF. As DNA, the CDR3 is TGTGCCAGCAGGCGGGGCTACTACGAGCAGTACTTC.

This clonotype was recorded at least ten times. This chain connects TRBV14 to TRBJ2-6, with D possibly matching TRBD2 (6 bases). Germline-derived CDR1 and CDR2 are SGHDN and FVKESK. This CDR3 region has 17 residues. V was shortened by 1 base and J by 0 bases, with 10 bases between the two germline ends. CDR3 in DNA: TGTGCCAGCAGCCAAGGTGTGGGGGGCTCTGGGGCCAACGTCCTGACTTTC. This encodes CASSQGVGGSGANVLTF.

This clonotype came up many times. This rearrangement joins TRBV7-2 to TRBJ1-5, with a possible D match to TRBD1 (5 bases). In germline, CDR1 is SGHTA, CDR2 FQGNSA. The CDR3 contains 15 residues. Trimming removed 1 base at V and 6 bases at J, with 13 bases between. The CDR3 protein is CASSLEGQWGQPQHF. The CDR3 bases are TGTGCCAGCAGCTTAGAGGGGCAGTGGGGTCAGCCCCAGCATTTT.

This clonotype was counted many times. CDR3 nucleotide sequence: TGTGCCAGCAGTTCGGACAGGGCGCATGAAAAACTGTTTTTT. It translates to CASSSDRAHEKLFF. This sequence joins TRBV7-9 and TRBJ1-4, with 8 bases aligning to TRBD1. The germline V gene has CDR1 SEHNR and CDR2 FQNEAQ (reference sequence). Losses at the gene ends were 6 bases for V and 6 bases for J; bases not matched to a gene: 6. The CDR3 sequence is 14 residues long. The whole variable domain, filled in from reference TRBV7-9 and TRBJ1-4, reads DTGVSQNPRHKITKRGQNVTFRCDPISEHNRLYWYRQTLGQGPEFLTYFQNEAQLEKSRLLSDRFSAERPKGSFSTLEIQRTEQGDSAMYLCASSSDRAHEKLFFGSGTQLSVL.

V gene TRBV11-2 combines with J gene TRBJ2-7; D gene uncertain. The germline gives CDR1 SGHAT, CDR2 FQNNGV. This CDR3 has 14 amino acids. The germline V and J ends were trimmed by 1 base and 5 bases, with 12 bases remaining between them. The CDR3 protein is CASSLGPLEDEQYF. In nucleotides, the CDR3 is TGTGCCAGCAGCTTAGGGCCCCTCGAAGACGAGCAGTACTTC. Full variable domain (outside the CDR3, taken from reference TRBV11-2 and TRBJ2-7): EAGVAQSPRYKIIEKRQSVAFWCNPISGHATLYWYQQILGQGPKLLIQFQNNGVVDDSQLPKDRFSAERLKGVDSTLKIQPAKLEDSAVYLCASSLGPLEDEQYFGPGTRLTVT.

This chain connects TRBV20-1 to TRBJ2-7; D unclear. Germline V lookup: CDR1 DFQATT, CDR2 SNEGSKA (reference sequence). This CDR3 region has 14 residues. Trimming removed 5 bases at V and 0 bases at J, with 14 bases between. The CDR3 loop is CSADGARSSYEQYF. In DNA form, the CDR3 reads TGCAGTGCTGACGGAGCCAGGAGCTCCTACGAGCAGTACTTC.

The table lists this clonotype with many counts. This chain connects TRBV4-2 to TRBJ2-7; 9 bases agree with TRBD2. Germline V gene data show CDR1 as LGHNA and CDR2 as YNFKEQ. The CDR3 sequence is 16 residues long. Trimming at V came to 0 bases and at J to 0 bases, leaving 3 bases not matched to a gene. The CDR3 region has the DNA TGTGCCAGCAGCCAAGAGGATAGCGGGAGCTCCTACGAGCAGTACTTC. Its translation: CASSQEDSGSSYEQYF.

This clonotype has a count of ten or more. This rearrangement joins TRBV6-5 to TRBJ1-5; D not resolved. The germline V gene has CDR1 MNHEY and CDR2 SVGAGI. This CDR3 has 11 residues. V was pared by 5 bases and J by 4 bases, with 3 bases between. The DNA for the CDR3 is TGTGCCAGCAGTCAGAATCAGCCCCAGCATTTT. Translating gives CASSQNQPQHF.

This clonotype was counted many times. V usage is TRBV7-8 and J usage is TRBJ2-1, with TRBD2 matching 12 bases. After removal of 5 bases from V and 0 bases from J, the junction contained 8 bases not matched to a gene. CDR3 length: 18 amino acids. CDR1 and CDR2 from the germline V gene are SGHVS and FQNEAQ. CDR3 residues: CASSPGLAGKSSYNEQFF. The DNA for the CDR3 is TGTGCCAGCAGCCCGGGACTAGCGGGCAAAAGCTCCTACAATGAGCAGTTCTTC.

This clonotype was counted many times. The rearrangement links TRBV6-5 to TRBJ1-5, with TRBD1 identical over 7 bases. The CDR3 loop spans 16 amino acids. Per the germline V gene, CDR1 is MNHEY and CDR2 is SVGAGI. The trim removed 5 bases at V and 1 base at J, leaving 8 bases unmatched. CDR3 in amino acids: CASSMTGRSSNQPQHF. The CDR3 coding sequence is TGTGCCAGCAGTATGACAGGGCGATCCAGCAATCAGCCCCAGCATTTT.

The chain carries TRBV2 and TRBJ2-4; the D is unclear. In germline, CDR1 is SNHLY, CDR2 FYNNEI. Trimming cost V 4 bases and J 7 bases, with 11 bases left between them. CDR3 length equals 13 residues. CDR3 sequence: CASSGDARNIQYF. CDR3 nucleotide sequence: TGTGCCAGCAGTGGGGATGCGAGGAACATTCAGTACTTC. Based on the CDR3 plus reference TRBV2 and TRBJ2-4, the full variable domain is EPEVTQTPSHQVTQMGQEVILRCVPISNHLYFYWYRQILGQKVEFLVSFYNNEISEKSEIFDDQFSVERPDGSNFTLKIRSTKLEDSAMYFCASSGDARNIQYFGAGTRLSVL.

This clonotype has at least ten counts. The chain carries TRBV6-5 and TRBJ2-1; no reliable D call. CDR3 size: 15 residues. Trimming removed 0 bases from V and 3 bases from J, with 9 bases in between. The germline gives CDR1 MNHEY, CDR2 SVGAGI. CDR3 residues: CASSYSPDVYNEQFF. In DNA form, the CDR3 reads TGTGCCAGCAGTTACTCTCCGGACGTCTACAATGAGCAGTTCTTC.